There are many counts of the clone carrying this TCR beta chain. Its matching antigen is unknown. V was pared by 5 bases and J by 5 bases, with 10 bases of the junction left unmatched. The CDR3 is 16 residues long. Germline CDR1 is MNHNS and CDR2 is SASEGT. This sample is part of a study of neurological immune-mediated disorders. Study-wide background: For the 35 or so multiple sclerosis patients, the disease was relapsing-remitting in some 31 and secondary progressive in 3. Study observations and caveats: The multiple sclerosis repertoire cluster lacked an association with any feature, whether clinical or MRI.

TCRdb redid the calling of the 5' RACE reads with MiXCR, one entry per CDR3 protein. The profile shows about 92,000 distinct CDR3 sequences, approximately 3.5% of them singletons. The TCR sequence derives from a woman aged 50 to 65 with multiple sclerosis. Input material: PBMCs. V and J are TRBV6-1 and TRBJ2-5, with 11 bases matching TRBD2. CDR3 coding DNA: TGTGCCAGCAGTATAAATAGCGGGGGGGCCTCGGAGACCCAGTACTTC. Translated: CASSINSGGASETQYF.